The rows below give T cell receptor beta chains drawn from one sample of a study of T cell responses to AZD1222 COVID-19 vaccine. TCRdb keeps only in-frame clones here, not all; method: immunoSEQ multiplex PCR. This sample has more than 110,000 clones, with about 86% found just once. The sequencing here drew on peripheral blood, taken on day 0 of AZD1222 vaccination. The receptors stem from an adult in good health. The CDR3 runs from the conserved cysteine through the conserved F or W. The D gene is left open where the match is weak. Rows give clone size only sometimes, using once, few, many, or a class for an expanded clone.

CDR3,DNA,size,V,length,D,J
CASSPTLVPGYTF,TGTGCCAGCAGCCCAACCTTAGTCCCGGGCTACACCTTC,NA,TRBV5-5,13,NA,TRBJ1-2
CASSPAPGQLYEQYF,TGTGCCAGCAGCCCCGCCCCGGGACAACTCTACGAGCAGTACTTC,once,TRBV11-1,15,NA,TRBJ2-7
CASSKTGGYEQYF,TGTGCCAGCAGCAAGACAGGGGGCTACGAGCAGTACTTC,few,TRBV21-1,13,NA,TRBJ2-7
CASRDTPGQGRLWETQYF,TGTGCCAGCAGAGACACGCCGGGACAGGGAAGGTTGTGGGAGACCCAGTACTTC,once,TRBV3-1/TRBV3-2,18,TRBD1,TRBJ2-5
CASSIHGWQLFF,TGTGCCAGCAGCATCCATGGATGGCAGCTGTTTTTT,few,TRBV7-2,12,NA,TRBJ2-2
CASSSTGGAAGELFF,TGTGCCAGCAGCTCAACAGGGGGCGCGGCCGGGGAGCTGTTTTTT,NA,TRBV7-6,15,TRBD1,TRBJ2-2
CASSNQGGGNNQPQHF,TGTGCCAGCAGCAACCAAGGGGGTGGAAACAATCAGCCCCAGCATTTT,once,TRBV7-2,16,NA,TRBJ1-5
CASSPQEINEQFF,TGTGCCAGCAGTCCCCAGGAAATCAATGAGCAGTTCTTC,once,TRBV4-2,13,NA,TRBJ2-1
CASSQDTGGNEQFF,TGTGCCAGCAGCCAGGATACAGGGGGAAATGAGCAGTTCTTC,NA,TRBV5-8,14,TRBD1,TRBJ2-1
CASSTYPGEQFF,TGTGCCAGCAGTACCTATCCAGGGGAGCAGTTCTTC,NA,TRBV12-3/TRBV12-4,12,NA,TRBJ2-1
CAWSVGGEAFF,TGTGCCTGGAGTGTCGGGGGGGAAGCTTTCTTT,NA,TRBV30,11,NA,TRBJ1-1
CASSLDLWGGRGVEKLFF,TGTGCCAGCAGCTTAGATCTTTGGGGAGGCAGGGGGGTTGAAAAACTGTTTTTT,NA,TRBV7-2,18,TRBD1,TRBJ1-4
CASSVAPMDYEQYF,TGTGCCAGCAGCGTAGCTCCAATGGACTACGAGCAGTACTTC,NA,TRBV9,14,NA,TRBJ2-7
CASSQADRVGTEAFF,TGCGCCAGCAGCCAGGCTGACAGGGTCGGCACTGAAGCTTTCTTT,NA,TRBV4-3,15,TRBD1,TRBJ1-1
CASSSITSGLSYNEQFF,TGTGCCAGCAGCTCCATTACTAGCGGCCTATCCTACAATGAGCAGTTCTTC,NA,TRBV9,17,TRBD2,TRBJ2-1
CASSLARVFGAFF,TGTGCCAGCAGCTTAGCCCGAGTCTTCGGAGCTTTCTTT,NA,TRBV7-9,13,NA,TRBJ1-1
CASSPSDQNNEQFF,TGTGCCAGCAGCCCTTCAGATCAAAACAATGAGCAGTTCTTC,NA,TRBV9,14,NA,TRBJ2-1
CASSFETLSYGYTF,TGTGCCAGCAGCTTCGAGACCTTGTCTTACGGCTACACCTTC,NA,TRBV7-9,14,NA,TRBJ1-2
CAWSVPTDKPSQPQHF,TGTGCCTGGAGTGTACCGACAGACAAGCCGTCGCAGCCCCAGCATTTT,NA,TRBV30,16,NA,TRBJ1-5
CASSSQGTPQFF,TGTGCCAGCAGCTCCCAAGGGACCCCGCAGTTCTTC,NA,TRBV7-2,12,NA,TRBJ2-1
CASSQQGQGSGTGELFF,TGCGCCAGCAGCCAACAGGGACAGGGGTCTGGAACCGGGGAGCTGTTTTTT,NA,TRBV4-3,17,TRBD1,TRBJ2-2